The T cell receptor (beta chain) described here comes from a study of blood T cell repertoires in COVID-19. Profiling relied on immunoSEQ multiplex PCR, and the TCRdb table lists in-frame clones only, not all of them. This sample carries around 150,000 clones, around nine tenths of them seen once, and the ten largest clones take about 4.1%. The TCR comes from a woman aged 40 to 50 with acute or convalescent COVID-19. The material sequenced was peripheral blood.

CDR3 sequence: CASSPADNYEQYF. In DNA, the CDR3 is TGTGCCAGCAGTCCGGCAGACAACTACGAGCAGTACTTC. The rearrangement uses TRBV28 and TRBJ2-7; D remains ambiguous. The CDR3 contains 13 residues. Germline CDR1 and CDR2: MDHEN and SYDVKM. Trimming took 5 bases from V and 3 from J, leaving 11 bases between them.